Below, 17 T cell receptor beta chains from the same sample are listed, as sequenced in a study of blood T cells in healthy people across ages. A second roughly 6 to 11 cycle PCR used barcoded and J-beta primers. TCRdb re-called the 5' RACE reads through MiXCR, storing one row per CDR3 protein. The sample yields around 1.7 million distinct CDR3 sequences, 28% seen once. Sequencing was performed on blood. Receptor source: a woman in her twenties or thirties in good health.

Only a few counts were recorded for this clonotype. The chain couples TRBV5-1 to TRBJ1-2; 7 nucleotides align to TRBD1. V lost 4 bases to trimming and J lost 5 bases; unmatched junction nucleotides: 5. Germline V gene data show CDR1 as SGHRS and CDR2 as YFSETQ. This CDR3 is 13 amino acids long. CDR3 region: CASSQGQKYGYTF. The CDR3 DNA sequence: TGCGCCAGCAGCCAGGGACAGAAATATGGCTACACCTTC.

V gene TRBV27 combines with J gene TRBJ2-3; 9 bases are shared with TRBD1. V trimming: 3 bases; J trimming: 6 bases; junction bases outside the gene matches: 4. The germline CDR1 and CDR2 sequences are MNHEY and SMNVEV (reference sequence). This CDR3 has 14 amino acids. The CDR3 loop reads CASSFRDRVDTQYF. CDR3 DNA sequence: TGTGCCAGCAGTTTCCGGGACAGGGTCGATACGCAGTATTTT.

For this clonotype: One junction end does not reproduce the germline sequence, and a read error may be involved. The chain's CDR3 is CASSPLVGVERYF. The CDR3 DNA follows: TGTGCCAGCAGTCCCCTCGTGGGGGTGGAGCGGTACTTC. This chain links TRBV12-3 or TRBV12-4 with TRBJ2-7; D may correspond to TRBD1 or TRBD2 (5 bases each). CDR3 length: 13 amino acids.

The chain links TRBV7-2 to TRBJ2-3; D possibly corresponds to TRBD2 (6 bases). V was trimmed by 4 bases and J by 2 bases, leaving 22 bases between them. CDR3 length: 18 amino acids. The germline V gene encodes CDR1 SGHTA and CDR2 FQGNSA. The CDR3 nucleotides read TGTGCCAGCAGCTCCCGGGACGGGGGTCTCACCCTCACAGATACGCAGTATTTT. This encodes CASSSRDGGLTLTDTQYF.

At least ten counts were recorded for this clonotype. The chain combines TRBV19 with TRBJ1-5; D is perhaps TRBD1 (5 bases). The CDR3 runs 15 residues. V dropped 6 bases and J dropped 0 bases, with 12 bases sitting between them. Germline V gene data show CDR1 as LNHDA and CDR2 as SQIVND (reference sequence). The CDR3 loop reads CASRTGVYSNQPQHF. In nucleotides, the CDR3 is TGTGCCAGTAGAACAGGCGTATATAGCAATCAGCCCCAGCATTTT.

This clonotype was seen a handful of times. This chain connects TRBV12-3 or TRBV12-4 to TRBJ2-5; TRBD2 matches 9 bases. V gave up 3 bases and J gave up 0 bases; unmatched junction bases: 8. The CDR3 has 17 residues. The CDR3 sequence: CASSLGSGGLYQETQYF. The CDR3 bases are TGTGCCAGCAGTTTGGGTAGCGGGGGATTGTACCAAGAGACCCAGTACTTC.

The rearrangement joins TRBV7-9 to TRBJ2-4; 8 positions agree with TRBD1. Germline V gene data show CDR1 as SEHNR and CDR2 as FQNEAQ (reference sequence). V gave up 0 bases and J gave up 4 bases; unmatched junction bases: 5. The CDR3 has 16 residues. The CDR3 sequence: CASSLAGRGPKNIQYF. The CDR3 nucleotides are TGTGCCAGCAGCTTAGCGGGCAGGGGGCCTAAAAACATTCAGTACTTC.

This clonotype was observed a handful of times. The rearrangement joins TRBV2 to TRBJ2-4, with 7 bases fitting TRBD2. The germline V gene has CDR1 SNHLY and CDR2 FYNNEI. The CDR3 is 14 residues long. V lost 7 bases to trimming and J lost 3 bases; unmatched junction nucleotides: 6. CDR3 region: CASKKASGKNIQYF. In nucleotides, the CDR3 is TGTGCCAGCAAGAAGGCTAGCGGCAAAAACATTCAGTACTTC.

This clonotype was detected only a few times. This chain links TRBV24-1 with TRBJ2-2, with a possible D match to TRBD1 (5 bases). V lost 4 bases and J lost 5, with 13 bases in between. The CDR3 sequence is 15 residues long. Looked up from germline, CDR1 is KGHDR and CDR2 is SFDVKD. The CDR3 sequence is CATSDPRVGTGELFF. The CDR3 DNA reads TGTGCCACCAGTGACCCCAGGGTTGGGACCGGGGAGCTGTTTTTT.

The table lists this clonotype with a few counts. One end of the junction fails to match germline, which may point to a read error. This chain uses TRBV10-3 with TRBJ2-1; TRBD2 matches at 9 bases. In germline, CDR1 is ENHRY, CDR2 SYGVKD. CDR3 size: 15 residues. The CDR3 coding sequence is TGTGTCATCAGTGTCCGCGCGGGAGGGGACAATGAGCAGTTCTTC. Translated, it gives CVISVRAGGDNEQFF.

The chain carries TRBV6-2 or TRBV6-3 and TRBJ2-1; no reliable D call. Trimming left V 2 bases short and J 0 bases short, with 8 bases between. This CDR3 has 15 residues. CDR1 and CDR2 from the germline V gene are MNHEY and SVGEGT. This CDR3 is CASSYGGRSYNEQFF. CDR3 DNA sequence: TGTGCCAGCAGTTACGGCGGCCGCTCCTACAATGAGCAGTTCTTC.

This clonotype was observed a few times. V usage is TRBV29-1 and J usage is TRBJ2-1, with D hard to call. The CDR3 extends over 13 amino acids. Germline lookup yields CDR1 SQVTM and CDR2 ANQGSEA. V lost 7 bases to trimming and J lost 0 bases, with 10 bases between them. This CDR3 is CSAVQYSYNEQFF. As DNA, the CDR3 is TGCAGCGCCGTACAATACTCCTACAATGAGCAGTTCTTC.

V gene TRBV11-2 combines with J gene TRBJ2-3, with 14 bases fitting TRBD2. With 5 bases clipped from V and 2 bases from J, the junction kept 15 bases outside the gene matches. The CDR3 extends over 20 amino acids. In germline, CDR1 is SGHAT, CDR2 FQNNGV. CDR3 residues: CASSPRGMTSGRVTTDTQYF. The CDR3 bases are TGTGCCAGCAGCCCGAGAGGGATGACTAGCGGGAGGGTAACCACAGATACGCAGTATTTT.

On this clonotype itself: A read error may account for a junction end that differs from germline. V gene TRBV14 combines with J gene TRBJ2-7, with D unresolved. Germline values: CDR1 SGHDN, CDR2 FVKESK. CDR3 length equals 15 residues. The CDR3 sequence: CASSQSHSNSYEQYF. CDR3 coding DNA: TGTGCCAGTAGCCAAAGCCACTCGAACTCCTACGAGCAGTACTTC.

This clonotype has only one observation. The rearrangement links TRBV9 to TRBJ2-3; D might be TRBD2 (6 bases). V shed 3 bases and J shed 8 bases, with 10 bases lying between them. CDR1 SGDLS and CDR2 YYNGEE come from the germline V gene. This CDR3 contains 12 residues. CDR3 sequence: CASSALTSTQYF. CDR3 coding DNA: TGTGCCAGCAGCGCCCTGACTAGTACGCAGTATTTT.

This rearrangement joins TRBV7-2 to TRBJ2-3; 8 bases align to TRBD2. Losses at the gene ends were 4 bases for V and 4 bases for J; bases not matched to a gene: 16. Germline lookup yields CDR1 SGHTA and CDR2 FQGNSA. CDR3 length: 18 amino acids. The CDR3 spells CASSSPPVSGSLSDTQYF. The CDR3 DNA sequence: TGTGCCAGCAGCTCACCACCTGTGAGCGGGAGTTTGTCAGATACGCAGTATTTT.

This clonotype has only a few counts. The V gene is TRBV2, the J gene TRBJ2-5; 7 bases align to TRBD1. Losses at the gene ends were 4 bases for V and 4 bases for J; bases not matched to a gene: 6. CDR3 size: 14 residues. Germline-derived CDR1 and CDR2 are SNHLY and FYNNEI. The CDR3 nucleotides are TGTGCCAGCAGTGTTGAGACAGGGAGAGAGACCCAGTACTTC. Encoded protein: CASSVETGRETQYF.